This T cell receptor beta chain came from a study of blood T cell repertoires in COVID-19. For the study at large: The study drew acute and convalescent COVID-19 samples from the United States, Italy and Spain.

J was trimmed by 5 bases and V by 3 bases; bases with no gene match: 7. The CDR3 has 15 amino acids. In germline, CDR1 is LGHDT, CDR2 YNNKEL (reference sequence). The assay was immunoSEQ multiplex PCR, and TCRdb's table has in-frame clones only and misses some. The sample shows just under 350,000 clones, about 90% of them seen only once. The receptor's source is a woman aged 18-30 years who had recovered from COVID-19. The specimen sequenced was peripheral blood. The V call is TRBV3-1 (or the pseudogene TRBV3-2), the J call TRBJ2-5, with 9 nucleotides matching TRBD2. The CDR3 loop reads CASSHRAGGLETQYF. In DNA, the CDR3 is TGTGCCAGCAGCCACCGAGCGGGAGGTTTGGAGACCCAGTACTTC.